The entry that follows covers one T cell receptor beta chain sequence. This entry comes from a study of quantifying T cell responses using KT2 cells. Study-wide context: TCR alpha and beta constant-region primers primed reverse transcription of RNA.

The cDNA 3' end received a ligated oligonucleotide with a UMI. First-round PCR used roughly 4 cycles and beta primers RC1.1 and RC1.2 covering TRBC1 and TRBC2. TCRdb reanalysed the UMI-ligation and nested PCR reads using MiXCR and keeps one entry per CDR3 protein. The sample holds 39,000 or so distinct CDR3 sequences, about a sixth seen once. Sequencing used PBMCs spiked with cells of the T cell clone KT2. This TCR derives from a human donor.

CDR3 protein: CASSNGDRGTEAFF. CDR3 sequence (DNA): TGTGCCAGCTCTAATGGGGACAGGGGCACTGAAGCTTTCTTT. The rearrangement joins TRBV6-2 or TRBV6-3 to TRBJ1-1; 10 bases map to TRBD1. There are 14 residues in the CDR3. Germline V gene lookup returns CDR1 MNHEY and CDR2 SVGEGT. V lost 8 bases, J lost 4 bases, and 7 bases stayed unmatched.